The 23 T cell receptor beta chains listed next were all sequenced from one sample in a study of blood T cells in healthy people across ages. Alongside a J-beta primer mix, a sample-barcoded 5' primer served in a second PCR lasting about 7 to 12 cycles. TCRdb processed the 5' RACE reads anew with MiXCR; each CDR3 protein has one entry. The sample holds some 890,000 distinct CDR3 sequences, almost 30% seen once. These data were also reused for a study on T cells of mothers and their children.

Sequenced sample: blood. The source is a woman in her thirties or forties in good health.

This clonotype was counted at least ten times. The gene calls are TRBV6-5 and TRBJ1-2; 7 nucleotides match TRBD1. The CDR3 extends over 14 amino acids. Germline CDR1 MNHEY, CDR2 SVGAGI. Losses at the gene ends were 0 bases for V and 7 bases for J; bases not matched to a gene: 5. The CDR3, as DNA: TGTGCCAGCAGTTACTCCAATCGACAGGGTGGCTACACCTTC. The encoded protein is CASSYSNRQGGYTF.

The chain couples TRBV27 to TRBJ1-2, with D possibly matching TRBD1 (5 bases). This CDR3 is built from 17 residues. The V gene lost 5 bases and the J gene lost 5 bases, with 24 bases spanning the gap. The germline gives CDR1 MNHEY, CDR2 SMNVEV (reference sequence). In nucleotides, the CDR3 is TGTGCCAGCAGTCCCCGGCCGGGACGCACCAGGCCATATGGCTACACCTTC. Its translation: CASSPRPGRTRPYGYTF.

This clonotype was seen ten or more times. The chain is built from TRBV15 and TRBJ2-7; tentative D call: TRBD2 (6 bases). CDR3 size: 13 residues. Per germline, CDR1 LNHNV and CDR2 YYDKDF (reference sequence). V was cut by 1 base and J by 12 bases, with 16 bases left in between. The CDR3 is CATSRVVGGPMYF. The DNA of the CDR3 is TGTGCCACCAGCAGAGTGGTGGGGGGTCCTATGTACTTC. The variable domain in full, completed from reference TRBV15 and TRBJ2-7, reads DAMVIQNPRYQVTQFGKPVTLSCSQTLNHNVMYWYQQKSSQAPKLLFHYYDKDFNNEADTPDNFQSRRPNTSFCFLDIRSPGLGDTAMYLCATSRVVGGPMYFGPGTRLTVT.

V and J are TRBV6-5 and TRBJ1-3; D ambiguous. CDR1 and CDR2 (germline): MNHEY, SVGAGI. This CDR3 is 14 amino acids long. Trimming left V 6 bases short and J 0 bases short, with 9 bases between. CDR3 DNA: TGTGCCAGCAGGCGGGGAAGCTCTGGAAACACCATATATTTT. Encoded protein: CASRRGSSGNTIYF.

On this clonotype itself: Since a much larger clone is just one base distant, this may be a read error. This chain joins TRBV27 and TRBJ2-4; D call uncertain. Germline V gene lookup returns CDR1 MNHEY and CDR2 SMNVEV (reference sequence). This CDR3 contains 14 residues. Trimming pared 1 base from V and 13 bases from J, leaving 17 bases between. The CDR3 nucleotides read TGTGCCAGCAGTTTATTGGCCGGCAACAATGAGCAGTACTTC. It translates to CASSLLAGNNEQYF.

This clonotype was recorded at least ten times. V usage is TRBV7-2 and J usage is TRBJ2-7; unclear D gene. Germline CDR1 is SGHTA and CDR2 is FQGNSA. The CDR3 is 11 residues long. V was shortened by 4 bases and J by 5 bases, with 6 bases between the two germline ends. CDR3 protein: CASSSFDEQYF. The CDR3 region has the DNA TGTGCCAGCAGCTCGTTCGACGAGCAGTACTTC.

In the case of this clonotype: At one end, the junction sequence differs from germline, possibly due to a read error. The chain has TRBV7-2 and TRBJ1-1; 7 bases agree with TRBD1. This CDR3 comprises 18 residues. The germline CDR1 and CDR2 sequences are SGHTA and FQGNSA. CDR3 amino acids: CAGSPLQGRGRGNTEAFF. In nucleotides, the CDR3 is TGTGCCGGCAGCCCGCTCCAGGGGAGGGGGCGTGGGAACACTGAAGCTTTCTTT. The full variable domain, its missing parts supplied by reference TRBV7-2 and TRBJ1-1, is GAGVSQSPSNKVTEKGKDVELRCDPISGHTALYWYRQSLGQGLEFLIYFQGNSAPDKSGLPSDRFSAERTGGSVSTLTIQRTQQEDSAVYLCAGSPLQGRGRGNTEAFFGQGTRLTVV.

With respect to this clonotype: A much larger clone lies a single base off, so this may be a read error. The chain employs TRBV12-3 or TRBV12-4 and TRBJ1-2, with TRBD1 matching 7 bases. The CDR3 runs 15 residues. CDR3: CASSPQGGGAYDYTF. CDR3 coding DNA: TGTGCCAGCAGTCCCCAGGGAGGGGGCGCCTATGACTACACCTTC.

This chain joins TRBV4-2 and TRBJ2-1; 8 positions match TRBD2. Trimming cost V 6 bases and J 9 bases; bases outside gene matches: 13. CDR1 and CDR2 from the germline V gene are LGHNA and YNFKEQ. The CDR3 consists of 15 residues. CDR3 DNA: TGTGCCAGCAGTCAAACTAGCGGCGACTTAGGTGAGCAGTTCTTC. It codes for CASSQTSGDLGEQFF.

The J gene is TRBJ2-1, the V gene TRBV15, with D perhaps TRBD2 (5 bases). Trimming removed 0 bases from V and 1 base from J, with 13 bases in between. CDR1 is LNHNV, CDR2 YYDKDF, per germline (reference sequence). The CDR3 loop spans 17 amino acids. The CDR3 coding sequence is TGTGCCACCAGCAGAGATCGGGCAGGAGGATCCTACAATGAGCAGTTCTTC. As protein: CATSRDRAGGSYNEQFF.

The chain has TRBV3-1 and TRBJ1-5, with D unresolved. The CDR3 has 14 amino acids. Germline lookup yields CDR1 LGHDT and CDR2 YNNKEL (reference sequence). Trimming left V 4 bases short and J 7 bases short, with 14 bases between. The CDR3 sequence: CASSPREGSQPQHF. CDR3 DNA: TGTGCCAGCAGCCCAAGAGAGGGTTCCCAGCCCCAGCATTTT.

This clonotype showed up just a few times. The V and J genes are TRBV20-1 and TRBJ2-3; TRBD1 matches at 9 bases. The CDR3 spans 13 residues. Germline V gene sequence: CDR1 DFQATT, CDR2 SNEGSKA (reference sequence). CDR3 bases: TGCAGCTCCGGGACAGGGTTCACAGATACGCAGTATTTT. This gives the protein CSSGTGFTDTQYF.

Ten or more counts support this clonotype. The chain carries TRBV10-3 and TRBJ1-2; the match to TRBD1 covers 11 bases. Germline CDR1 and CDR2: ENHRY and SYGVKD. CDR3 size: 15 residues. V shed 7 bases, J shed 6 bases, and the junction held 10 bases outside the gene matches. CDR3 nucleotide sequence: TGTGCCATCACCGAGGACAGGGGGCAATCTAATGGCTACACCTTC. It codes for CAITEDRGQSNGYTF.

Only a few counts were recorded for this clonotype. V usage is TRBV28 and J usage is TRBJ2-6; perhaps TRBD1 as D (7 bases). V was cut by 5 bases and J by 0 bases, with 32 bases left in between. Germline V gene data show CDR1 as MDHEN and CDR2 as SYDVKM. The CDR3 has 23 amino acids. In nucleotides, the CDR3 is TGTGCCAGCAGTGGGACTCCCGCGGTAACAGGGGACATGAGGACCTCTGGGGCCAACGTCCTGACTTTC. It yields the protein CASSGTPAVTGDMRTSGANVLTF.

Regarding this clonotype: Just one base apart from a much larger clone, this may be a read error. V and J are TRBV6-5 and TRBJ2-1; 7 nucleotides agree with TRBD1. The V and J ends lost 6 bases and 5 bases, in that order; junction bases with no gene match: 7. The CDR3 runs 14 residues. Germline V gives CDR1 MNHEY, CDR2 SVGAGI. The DNA of the CDR3 is TGTGCCAGCAGGAAGGGGGCCACCCACAATGAGCAGTTCTTC. Translation: CASRKGATHNEQFF.

This clonotype was recorded many times. The CDR3 region has the DNA TGTGCCAGCAGCTTAGATCAGGGGTACGGTATGCAAGAGCAGTACTTC. Protein product: CASSLDQGYGMQEQYF. V and J are TRBV7-9 and TRBJ2-7; TRBD1 is a possible D gene (6 bases). V lost 1 base and J 7 bases, leaving 20 bases between the germline ends. CDR3 length: 16 amino acids. Germline CDR1 and CDR2: SEHNR and FQNEAQ (reference sequence).

In its sample, this clonotype was seen many times. This chain joins TRBV29-1 and TRBJ2-7, with D possibly being TRBD1 (6 bases). CDR3 length: 12 residues. V was clipped by 5 bases and J by 3 bases, with 11 bases between them. Germline CDR1 SQVTM, CDR2 ANQGSEA. The CDR3: CSVWTENYEQYF. The DNA for the CDR3 is TGCAGCGTTTGGACAGAAAACTACGAGCAGTACTTC.

The genes are TRBV7-2 and TRBJ1-1, with D possibly matching TRBD1 (5 bases). Trimming removed 3 bases from V and 8 bases from J, with 13 bases in between. This CDR3 comprises 13 residues. Germline V gene sequence: CDR1 SGHTA, CDR2 FQGNSA. CDR3 coding DNA: TGTGCCAGCAGCTTTAGGGGTAACAGGGAAGCTTTCTTT. Residues: CASSFRGNREAFF.

As to this clonotype: A junction end diverges from the germline sequence, so it may reflect a read error. The J gene is TRBJ2-3, the V gene TRBV6-1, with 15 bases that match TRBD2. Germline CDR1 MNHNS, CDR2 SASEGT. The CDR3 is 19 residues long. CDR3 in DNA: TGTGCCAGCAGGGGACTAGCGGGGGGCTCACGACACACCACAGATATGCAGTATTTT. Residues: CASRGLAGGSRHTTDMQYF.

The genes are TRBV28 and TRBJ1-2; no clear D. The V end was cut by 4 bases, the J end by 4 bases, with 10 bases between. This CDR3 region has 13 residues. Germline CDR1 MDHEN, CDR2 SYDVKM. CDR3 sequence (DNA): TGTGCCAGCAGTTACACAGCCCTCTATGGCTACACCTTC. Translated, it gives CASSYTALYGYTF.

There are a few counts of this clonotype. The chain carries TRBV28 and TRBJ2-7, with 7 bases lining up with TRBD1. Germline CDR1 is MDHEN and CDR2 is SYDVKM. The CDR3 is 14 residues long. With 7 bases clipped from V and 2 bases from J, the junction kept 8 bases outside the gene matches. The CDR3 loop reads CASIRQGRAYEQYF. The CDR3 DNA sequence: TGTGCCAGCATCCGACAGGGTAGGGCCTACGAGCAGTACTTC.

The chain is built from TRBV9 and TRBJ2-1; the D is unclear. This CDR3 contains 15 residues. CDR1 SGDLS and CDR2 YYNGEE come from the germline V gene. V was shortened by 0 bases and J by 1 base, with 8 bases between the two germline ends. As DNA, the CDR3 is TGTGCCAGCAGCGTAGCGGCCTCATCCTACAATGAGCAGTTCTTC. Protein: CASSVAASSYNEQFF. Full variable domain (rest looked up from reference TRBV9 and TRBJ2-1): DSGVTQTPKHLITATGQRVTLRCSPRSGDLSVYWYQQSLDQGLQFLIQYYNGEERAKGNILERFSAQQFPDLHSELNLSSLELGDSALYFCASSVAASSYNEQFFGPGTRLTVL.

The chain combines TRBV10-3 with TRBJ2-5; TRBD1 aligns across 8 bases. The assigned J gene may be wrong: the sequence end matches TRBJ2-1 better. The CDR3 sequence is 17 residues long. Germline CDR1 reads ENHRY; CDR2 reads SYGVKD. The CDR3 is CAISEVETGGIGGTQFF. For the CDR3, the DNA is TGTGCCATCAGTGAAGTTGAAACAGGGGGTATTGGTGGGACCCAGTTCTTC.